A single sample gave rise to the 31 T cell receptor beta chains below, sequenced in a study of T cells in Graves' hyperthyroidism and ophthalmopathy. Regions amplified from RNA transcripts were the TCR beta CDR3 regions. When the TCR CDR3 underwent first-round RT-PCR, the HTBI primer set was used. MiXCR, run by TCRdb on the multiplex PCR reads, gives a single entry per CDR3 protein. This repertoire shows approximately 600,000 distinct CDR3 sequences, about a sixth found once; its top ten account for 3.5% to 4%. The source material was blood. The receptor source for this set is a woman aged 25 to 39 with Graves' hyperthyroidism.

This chain uses TRBV20-1 with TRBJ2-7; TRBD2 matches 12 bases. The junction had 8 bases not matched to a gene; V was cut back by 5 bases and J by 0 bases. From germline, CDR1 is DFQATT and CDR2 SNEGSKA (reference sequence). This CDR3 has 16 amino acids. CDR3 coding DNA: TGCAGTGCTTACGGGACTAGCGGGCTTAGCTCCTACGAGCAGTACTTC. This translates into CSAYGTSGLSSYEQYF.

This clonotype was observed a handful of times. The chain uses TRBV28 and TRBJ1-3, with D possibly matching TRBD1 (5 bases). This CDR3 contains 16 residues. Germline CDR1 is MDHEN and CDR2 is SYDVKM. Trimming took off 4 bases at V and 0 bases at J, with 13 bases between the two ends. The CDR3 DNA sequence: TGTGCCAGCAGTTCAGCAGTCGGGGCCTCTGGAAACACCATATATTTT. Translated: CASSSAVGASGNTIYF.

This clonotype was seen a handful of times. The V call is TRBV25-1, the J call TRBJ2-3; a weak D match, TRBD1 (5 bases). Per the germline V gene, CDR1 is MGHDK and CDR2 is SYGVNS. This CDR3 contains 15 residues. Trimming removed 6 bases from V and 0 bases from J, with 13 bases in between. The CDR3 DNA reads as TGTGCCAGCAGCGAAGATAAGGGGAGCACAGATACGCAGTATTTT. Translation: CASSEDKGSTDTQYF.

This clonotype was seen ten or more times. V usage is TRBV3-1 and J usage is TRBJ2-1; TRBD2 matches at 8 bases. The germline CDR1 and CDR2 sequences are LGHDT and YNNKEL (reference sequence). The CDR3 covers 17 residues. V shed 1 base, J shed 7 bases, and the junction held 12 bases outside the gene matches. CDR3 in amino acids: CASSQGIGAGDDNEQFF. The CDR3 region has the DNA TGTGCCAGCAGCCAAGGCATAGGAGCGGGAGATGATAATGAGCAGTTCTTC.

This clonotype was counted at least ten times. The chain recombines TRBV7-8 with TRBJ2-1; TRBD1 aligns across 10 bases. The V segment lost 5 bases and the J segment 4 bases; nucleotides outside the gene matches: 2. CDR1 and CDR2 (germline): SGHVS, FQNEAQ. This CDR3 has 14 amino acids. CDR3 in DNA: TGTGCCAGCAGCAGACAGGGGGCGTACAATGAGCAGTTCTTC. This translates into CASSRQGAYNEQFF. The whole variable domain, filled in from reference TRBV7-8 and TRBJ2-1, reads GAGVSQSPRYKVAKRGQDVALRCDPISGHVSLFWYQQALGQGPEFLTYFQNEAQLDKSGLPSDRFFAERPEGSVSTLKIQRTQQEDSAVYLCASSRQGAYNEQFFGPGTRLTVL.

The V call is TRBV28, the J call TRBJ2-6; the D is unclear. From germline, CDR1 is MDHEN and CDR2 SYDVKM. The CDR3 covers 15 residues. The germline V and J ends were trimmed by 7 bases and 0 bases, with 10 bases remaining between them. The CDR3 loop reads CASNSSNSGANVLTF. The CDR3 coding sequence is TGTGCCAGCAACTCATCCAACTCTGGGGCCAACGTCCTGACTTTC.

The genes are TRBV19 and TRBJ1-1; D not certain. The V end was cut by 6 bases, the J end by 5 bases, with 10 bases between. CDR3 length equals 12 residues. From germline, CDR1 is LNHDA and CDR2 SQIVND (reference sequence). The CDR3 protein is CASRQMGTEAFF. CDR3 sequence (DNA): TGTGCCAGTAGACAGATGGGGACTGAAGCTTTCTTT.

This clonotype appeared many times. This chain joins TRBV28 and TRBJ2-5; TRBD1 aligns across 8 bases. The CDR3 contains 13 residues. The germline CDR1 and CDR2 sequences are MDHEN and SYDVKM. The junction had 2 bases not matched to a gene; V was cut back by 4 bases and J by 4 bases. The CDR3 nucleotides read TGTGCCAGCAGTTACAGGGGGAGAGAGACCCAGTACTTC. Its translation: CASSYRGRETQYF. The variable domain in full, with the rest retrieved from reference TRBV28 and TRBJ2-5, is DVKVTQSSRYLVKRTGEKVFLECVQDMDHENMFWYRQDPGLGLRLIYFSYDVKMKEKGDIPEGYSVSREKKERFSLILESASTNQTSMYLCASSYRGRETQYFGPGTRLLVL.

This clonotype showed up many times. The V gene is TRBV15, the J gene TRBJ1-1, with TRBD1 matching 8 bases. The V and J ends lost 2 bases and 3 bases, in that order; junction bases with no gene match: 5. This CDR3 comprises 15 residues. In germline, CDR1 is LNHNV, CDR2 YYDKDF (reference sequence). The CDR3 DNA sequence: TGTGCCACCAGCAGAAAACAGGGGGAGCACACTGAAGCTTTCTTT. Translation: CATSRKQGEHTEAFF.

In this sample, this clonotype turned up many times. The chain recombines TRBV18 with TRBJ1-5; 7 positions match TRBD1. This CDR3 spans 15 amino acids. With V trimmed by 8 bases and J by 5 bases, 12 bases remained unmatched. Germline loops: CDR1 KGHSH, CDR2 LQKENI. CDR3 DNA: TGTGCCAGCCGTCAATCGACAGGGCGGCATCAGCCCCAGCATTTT. Encoded protein: CASRQSTGRHQPQHF.

This clonotype was counted ten times or more. The chain couples TRBV3-1 to TRBJ2-2; 14 positions match TRBD2. V dropped 4 bases and J dropped 4; count of bases not matched to a gene: 5. CDR1 and CDR2 from the germline V gene are LGHDT and YNNKEL (reference sequence). The CDR3 length is 17 residues. CDR3 in amino acids: CASSPTSGRARTGELFF. The CDR3 DNA is TGTGCCAGCAGCCCGACTAGCGGGAGGGCCCGCACCGGGGAGCTGTTTTTT.

This clonotype was seen many times. V is TRBV5-1 and J is TRBJ1-2; D uncertain. Trimming shortened V by 4 bases and J by 4 bases, and 14 bases separated the two germline ends. Germline loops: CDR1 SGHRS, CDR2 YFSETQ. This CDR3 region has 14 residues. The CDR3: CASSKAGKFYGYTF. In nucleotides, the CDR3 is TGCGCCAGCAGCAAAGCAGGAAAATTCTATGGCTACACCTTC.

The chain recombines TRBV10-1 with TRBJ2-3; the D call may be TRBD1 or TRBD2 (5 bases each). CDR1 is WNHNN and CDR2 is SYGVQD in the germline V gene (reference sequence). This CDR3 spans 13 amino acids. V was pared by 8 bases and J by 2 bases, with 11 bases between. CDR3 sequence reads: CASGGLATDTQYF. CDR3 in DNA: TGCGCCAGCGGGGGTCTTGCCACAGATACGCAGTATTTT.

The chain has TRBV14 and TRBJ2-3; perhaps D is TRBD1 or TRBD2 (6 bases each). This CDR3 is built from 14 residues. Germline V gene data show CDR1 as SGHDN and CDR2 as FVKESK. The V gene lost 3 bases and the J gene lost 8 bases, with 15 bases spanning the gap. The CDR3 loop is CASSQTLRGGTQYF. DNA of the CDR3: TGTGCCAGCAGCCAGACCCTCAGGGGAGGTACGCAGTATTTT.

This clonotype was recorded many times. V and J are TRBV7-9 and TRBJ2-1, with TRBD2 identical over 9 bases. Germline CDR1 is SEHNR and CDR2 is FQNEAQ (reference sequence). This CDR3 is 20 amino acids long. The junction had 17 bases not matched to a gene; V was cut back by 5 bases and J by 0 bases. The CDR3 DNA reads TGTGCCAGCAGCACTATTAGCGGGAGTCACCCCTCCAGCTCCTACAATGAGCAGTTCTTC. Translation: CASSTISGSHPSSSYNEQFF.

This clonotype has at least ten counts. CDR3 DNA: TGTGCCTGGAGTGTTAGTGAGAACACTGAAGCTTTCTTT. It yields the protein CAWSVSENTEAFF. The chain is built from TRBV30 and TRBJ1-1; D is uncertain. V shed 0 bases and J shed 1 base, with 6 bases lying between them. Germline V gene sequence: CDR1 GTSNPN, CDR2 SVGIG (reference sequence). The CDR3 has 13 amino acids.

This clonotype was counted at least ten times. The chain carries TRBV20-1 and TRBJ2-7; D is ambiguous. Between the trimmed V and J ends, which lost 0 bases and 0 bases, there was a span of 6 bases. This CDR3 has 13 amino acids. Per the germline V gene, CDR1 is DFQATT and CDR2 is SNEGSKA (reference sequence). The CDR3 nucleotides are TGCAGTGCTAGAGATGACAACTCCTACGAGCAGTACTTC. Translation gives CSARDDNSYEQYF.

Ten or more counts support this clonotype. The chain has TRBV27 and TRBJ2-3, with D unclear. Germline CDR1 reads MNHEY; CDR2 reads SMNVEV (reference sequence). The CDR3 covers 13 residues. Trimming pared 5 bases from V and 2 bases from J, leaving 8 bases between. The CDR3 coding sequence is TGTGCCAGCAGTCCCCAGTACACAGATACGCAGTATTTT. Its translation: CASSPQYTDTQYF.

This clonotype turned up a few times. The gene calls are TRBV24-1 and TRBJ1-2; D ambiguous. The CDR3 length is 16 residues. Germline CDR1 and CDR2: KGHDR and SFDVKD. Between the trimmed V and J ends, which lost 4 bases and 4 bases, there was a span of 18 bases. In DNA, the CDR3 is TGTGCCACCAGTGACTCCCCAGGTGACGGGAGCTATGGCTACACCTTC. Its protein is CATSDSPGDGSYGYTF.

At least ten counts were recorded for this clonotype. The V and J genes are TRBV2 and TRBJ1-4; maybe TRBD1 (5 bases). CDR3 length: 14 residues. The V and J ends lost 2 bases and 4 bases respectively, with 8 bases between them. Looked up from germline, CDR1 is SNHLY and CDR2 is FYNNEI. The CDR3 sequence is CASSELGVNEKLFF. The CDR3 DNA reads as TGTGCCAGCAGTGAATTGGGGGTTAATGAAAAACTGTTTTTT.

The CDR3 region is CASSTTSGYNEQFF. The CDR3, as DNA: TGTGCCAGCAGTACGACTAGCGGGTACAATGAGCAGTTCTTC. This chain uses TRBV27 with TRBJ2-1; 10 nucleotides agree with TRBD2. Germline V gene data show CDR1 as MNHEY and CDR2 as SMNVEV (reference sequence). V shed 5 bases, J shed 4 bases, and the junction held 2 bases outside the gene matches. The CDR3 consists of 14 residues.

This clonotype was seen many times. The chain carries TRBV30 and TRBJ2-1; 7 bases agree with TRBD1. V lost 6 bases to trimming and J lost 1 base; unmatched junction nucleotides: 6. The CDR3 spans 14 residues. Germline V lookup: CDR1 GTSNPN, CDR2 SVGIG (reference sequence). The CDR3 sequence: CACAEDRSYNEQFF. In DNA form, the CDR3 reads TGTGCCTGTGCCGAGGACAGGTCCTACAATGAGCAGTTCTTC.

This chain uses TRBV9 with TRBJ2-5; 7 bases match TRBD1. The CDR3 runs 16 residues. Trimming cost V 0 bases and J 5 bases; bases outside gene matches: 10. CDR1 SGDLS and CDR2 YYNGEE come from the germline V gene. The CDR3 DNA reads TGTGCCAGCAGCGTAGACGTGCGACAGGGAAAGGAGACCCAGTACTTC. This translates into CASSVDVRQGKETQYF. The full variable domain, in which reference TRBV9 and TRBJ2-5 provide the parts outside the CDR3, is DSGVTQTPKHLITATGQRVTLRCSPRSGDLSVYWYQQSLDQGLQFLIQYYNGEERAKGNILERFSAQQFPDLHSELNLSSLELGDSALYFCASSVDVRQGKETQYFGPGTRLLVL.

This clonotype was observed many times. V is TRBV12-3 or TRBV12-4 and J is TRBJ2-3; D might be TRBD2 (6 bases). The CDR3 is made up of 17 amino acids. Deletions cut 4 bases from V and 2 bases from J, with 19 bases between. CDR3 protein: CASSSIRGGSNTDTQYF. The CDR3 DNA is TGTGCCAGCAGTTCCATCCGCGGAGGGTCAAACACAGATACGCAGTATTTT.

V gene TRBV5-5 combines with J gene TRBJ2-2; TRBD2 matches at 16 bases. After removal of 1 base from V and 4 bases from J, the junction contained 10 bases not matched to a gene. The CDR3 spans 20 residues. Germline V gene data show CDR1 as SGHKS and CDR2 as YYEKEE (reference sequence). The DNA for the CDR3 is TGTGCCAGCAGCTTGAGCCCGGGACTAGCGGGAGGGCCGTCCACCGGGGAGCTGTTTTTT. Encoded protein: CASSLSPGLAGGPSTGELFF.

This clonotype was picked up a small number of times. The gene calls are TRBV9 and TRBJ2-1, with D perhaps TRBD2 (6 bases). V was clipped by 2 bases and J by 8 bases, with 20 bases between them. From germline, CDR1 is SGDLS and CDR2 YYNGEE. This CDR3 is built from 16 residues. The CDR3 bases are TGTGCCAGCAGCGTCGCCTCGGAGGGGTATGTTGATGAGCAGTTCTTC. It translates to CASSVASEGYVDEQFF.

The chain recombines TRBV20-1 with TRBJ1-5; tentative D call: TRBD1 (5 bases). Trimming left V 3 bases short and J 0 bases short, with 12 bases between. This CDR3 has 15 amino acids. The germline V gene has CDR1 DFQATT and CDR2 SNEGSKA (reference sequence). CDR3 sequence: CSASRRDYSNQPQHF. DNA of the CDR3: TGCAGTGCTAGTCGCAGGGACTATAGCAATCAGCCCCAGCATTTT.

In this sample, this clonotype turned up many times. The gene calls are TRBV12-3 or TRBV12-4 and TRBJ2-3, with 13 bases matching TRBD2. Trimming cost V 3 bases and J 3 bases; bases outside gene matches: 6. This CDR3 is built from 17 residues. CDR3 coding DNA: TGTGCCAGCAGTTTTGGACTAGCGGGAGTGCGGACAGATACGCAGTATTTT. Translation gives CASSFGLAGVRTDTQYF.

This clonotype was seen many times. The chain employs TRBV20-1 and TRBJ2-1, with D maybe TRBD2 (7 bases). The CDR3 has 16 residues. V was trimmed by 6 bases and J by 1 base, leaving 19 bases between them. Germline V gene lookup returns CDR1 DFQATT and CDR2 SNEGSKA (reference sequence). CDR3 loop: CSAVPWGRGSYNEQFF. Written as DNA, the CDR3 is TGCAGTGCCGTCCCGTGGGGGAGGGGGTCCTACAATGAGCAGTTCTTC.

This clonotype has just a few counts. V gene TRBV19 combines with J gene TRBJ1-5; D perhaps matches TRBD1 (6 bases). Per germline, CDR1 LNHDA and CDR2 SQIVND (reference sequence). This CDR3 comprises 16 residues. The V end was cut by 8 bases, the J end by 2 bases, with 19 bases between. Written as DNA, the CDR3 is TGTGCCAGTTGTGGGGGCGAAGACGGTCGCAATCAGCCCCAGCATTTT. Translating gives CASCGGEDGRNQPQHF.

This clonotype occurred many times. The V and J genes are TRBV24-1 and TRBJ2-1, with 10 bases lining up with TRBD1. The germline V gene has CDR1 KGHDR and CDR2 SFDVKD. The CDR3 consists of 15 residues. With V trimmed by 4 bases and J by 9 bases, 8 bases remained unmatched. The CDR3 DNA follows: TGTGCCACCAGTGACCCCCGACAGGGGGCGGGTGAGCAGTTCTTC. This translates into CATSDPRQGAGEQFF.